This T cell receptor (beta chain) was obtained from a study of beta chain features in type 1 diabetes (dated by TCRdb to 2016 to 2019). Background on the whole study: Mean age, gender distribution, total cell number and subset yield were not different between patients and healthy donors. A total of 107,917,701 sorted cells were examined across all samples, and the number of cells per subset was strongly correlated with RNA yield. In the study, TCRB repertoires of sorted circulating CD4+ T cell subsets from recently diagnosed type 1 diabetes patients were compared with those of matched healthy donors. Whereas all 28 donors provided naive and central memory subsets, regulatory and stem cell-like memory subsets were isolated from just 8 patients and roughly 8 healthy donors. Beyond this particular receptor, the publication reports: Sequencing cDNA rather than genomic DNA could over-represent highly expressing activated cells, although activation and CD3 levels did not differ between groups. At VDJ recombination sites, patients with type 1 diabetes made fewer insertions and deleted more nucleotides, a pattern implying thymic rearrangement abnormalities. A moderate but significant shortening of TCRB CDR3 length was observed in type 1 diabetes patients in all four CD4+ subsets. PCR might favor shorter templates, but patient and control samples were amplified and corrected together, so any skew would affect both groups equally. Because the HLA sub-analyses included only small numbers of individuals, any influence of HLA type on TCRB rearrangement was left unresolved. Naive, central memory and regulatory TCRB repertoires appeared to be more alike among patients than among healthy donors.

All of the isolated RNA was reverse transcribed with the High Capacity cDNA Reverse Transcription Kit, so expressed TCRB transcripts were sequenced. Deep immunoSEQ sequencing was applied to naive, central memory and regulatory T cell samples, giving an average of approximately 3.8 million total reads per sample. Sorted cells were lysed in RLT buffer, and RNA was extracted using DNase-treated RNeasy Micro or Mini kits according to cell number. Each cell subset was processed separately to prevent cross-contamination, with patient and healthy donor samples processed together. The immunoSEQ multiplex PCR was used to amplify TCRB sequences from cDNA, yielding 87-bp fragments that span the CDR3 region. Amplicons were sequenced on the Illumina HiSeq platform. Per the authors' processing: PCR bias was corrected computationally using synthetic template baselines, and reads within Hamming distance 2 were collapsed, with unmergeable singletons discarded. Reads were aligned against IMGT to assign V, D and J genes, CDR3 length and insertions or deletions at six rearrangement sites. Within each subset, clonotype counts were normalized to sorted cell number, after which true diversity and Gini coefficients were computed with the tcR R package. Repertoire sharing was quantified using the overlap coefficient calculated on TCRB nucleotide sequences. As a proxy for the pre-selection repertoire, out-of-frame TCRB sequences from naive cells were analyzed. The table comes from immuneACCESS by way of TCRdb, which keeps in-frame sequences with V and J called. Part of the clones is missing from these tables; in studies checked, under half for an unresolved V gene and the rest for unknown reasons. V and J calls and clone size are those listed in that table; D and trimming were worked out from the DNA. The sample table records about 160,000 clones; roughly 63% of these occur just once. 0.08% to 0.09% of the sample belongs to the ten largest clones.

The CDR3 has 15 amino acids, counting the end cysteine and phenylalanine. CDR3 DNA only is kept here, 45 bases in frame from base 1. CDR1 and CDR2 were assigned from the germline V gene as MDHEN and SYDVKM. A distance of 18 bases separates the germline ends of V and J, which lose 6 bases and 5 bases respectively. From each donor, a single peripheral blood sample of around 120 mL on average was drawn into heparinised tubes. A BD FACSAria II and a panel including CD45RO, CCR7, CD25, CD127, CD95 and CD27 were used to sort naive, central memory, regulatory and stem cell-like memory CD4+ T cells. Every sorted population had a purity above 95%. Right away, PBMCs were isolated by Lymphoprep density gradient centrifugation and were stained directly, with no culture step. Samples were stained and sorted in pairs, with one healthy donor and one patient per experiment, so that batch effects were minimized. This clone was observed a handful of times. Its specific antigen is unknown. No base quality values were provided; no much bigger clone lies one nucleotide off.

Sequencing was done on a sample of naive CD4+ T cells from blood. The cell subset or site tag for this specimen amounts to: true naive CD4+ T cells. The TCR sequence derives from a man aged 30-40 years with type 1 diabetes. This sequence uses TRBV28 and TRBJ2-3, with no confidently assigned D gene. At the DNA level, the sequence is TGTGCCAGCAGAGACCCGCTGGCCCCAGTAGATACGCAGTATTTT. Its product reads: CASRDPLAPVDTQYF.